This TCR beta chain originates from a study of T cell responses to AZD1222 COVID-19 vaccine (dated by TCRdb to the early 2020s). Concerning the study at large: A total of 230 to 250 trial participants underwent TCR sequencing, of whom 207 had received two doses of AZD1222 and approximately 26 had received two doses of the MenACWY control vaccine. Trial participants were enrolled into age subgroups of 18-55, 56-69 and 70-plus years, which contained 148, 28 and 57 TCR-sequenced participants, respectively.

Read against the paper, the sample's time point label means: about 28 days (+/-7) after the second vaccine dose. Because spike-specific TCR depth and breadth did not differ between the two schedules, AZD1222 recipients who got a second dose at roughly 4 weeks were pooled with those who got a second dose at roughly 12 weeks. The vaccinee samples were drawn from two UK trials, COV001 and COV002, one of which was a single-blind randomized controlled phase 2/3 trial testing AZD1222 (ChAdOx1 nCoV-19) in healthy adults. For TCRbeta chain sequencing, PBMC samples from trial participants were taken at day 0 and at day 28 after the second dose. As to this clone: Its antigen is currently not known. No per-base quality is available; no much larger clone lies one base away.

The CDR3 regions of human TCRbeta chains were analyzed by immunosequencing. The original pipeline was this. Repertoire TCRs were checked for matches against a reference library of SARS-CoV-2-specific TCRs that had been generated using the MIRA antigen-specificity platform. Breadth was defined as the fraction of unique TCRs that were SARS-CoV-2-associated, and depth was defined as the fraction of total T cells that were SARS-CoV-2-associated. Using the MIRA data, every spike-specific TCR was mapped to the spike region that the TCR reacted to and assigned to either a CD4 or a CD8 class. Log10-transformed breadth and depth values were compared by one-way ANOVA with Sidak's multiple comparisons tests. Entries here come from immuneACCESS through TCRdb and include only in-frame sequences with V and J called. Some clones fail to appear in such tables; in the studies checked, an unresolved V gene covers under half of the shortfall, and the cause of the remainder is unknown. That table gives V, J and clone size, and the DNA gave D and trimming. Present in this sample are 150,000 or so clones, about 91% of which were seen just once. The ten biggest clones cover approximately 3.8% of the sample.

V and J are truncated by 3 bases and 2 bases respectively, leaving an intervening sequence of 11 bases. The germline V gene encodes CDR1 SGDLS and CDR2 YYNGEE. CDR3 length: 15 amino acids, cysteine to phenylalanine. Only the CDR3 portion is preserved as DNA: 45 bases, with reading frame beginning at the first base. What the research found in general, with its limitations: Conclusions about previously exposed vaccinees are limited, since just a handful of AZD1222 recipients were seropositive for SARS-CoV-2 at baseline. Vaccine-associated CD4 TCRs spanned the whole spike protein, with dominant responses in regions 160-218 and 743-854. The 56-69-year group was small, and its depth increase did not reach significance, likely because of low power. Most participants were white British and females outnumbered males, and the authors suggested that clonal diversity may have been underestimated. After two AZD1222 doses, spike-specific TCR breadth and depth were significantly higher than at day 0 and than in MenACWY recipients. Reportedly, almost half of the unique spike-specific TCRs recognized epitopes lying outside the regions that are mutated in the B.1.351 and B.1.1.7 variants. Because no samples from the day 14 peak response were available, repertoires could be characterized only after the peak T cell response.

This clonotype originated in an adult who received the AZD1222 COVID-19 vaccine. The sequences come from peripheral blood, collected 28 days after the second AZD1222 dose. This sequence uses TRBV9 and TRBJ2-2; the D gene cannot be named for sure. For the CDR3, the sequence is CASSASPGNTGELFF. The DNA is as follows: TGTGCCAGCAGCGCATCCCCGGGTAACACCGGGGAGCTGTTTTTT.